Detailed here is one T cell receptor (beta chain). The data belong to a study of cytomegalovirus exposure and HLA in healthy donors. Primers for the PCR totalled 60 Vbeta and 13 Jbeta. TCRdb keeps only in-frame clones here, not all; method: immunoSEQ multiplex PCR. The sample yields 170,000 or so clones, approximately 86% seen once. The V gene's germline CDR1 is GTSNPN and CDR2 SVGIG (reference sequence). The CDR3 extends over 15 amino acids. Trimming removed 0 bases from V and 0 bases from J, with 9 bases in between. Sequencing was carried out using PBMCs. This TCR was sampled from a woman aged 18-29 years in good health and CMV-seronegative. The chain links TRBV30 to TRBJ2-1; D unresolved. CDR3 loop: CAWSVRASSYNEQFF. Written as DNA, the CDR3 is TGTGCCTGGAGTGTAAGAGCTAGCTCCTACAATGAGCAGTTCTTC.